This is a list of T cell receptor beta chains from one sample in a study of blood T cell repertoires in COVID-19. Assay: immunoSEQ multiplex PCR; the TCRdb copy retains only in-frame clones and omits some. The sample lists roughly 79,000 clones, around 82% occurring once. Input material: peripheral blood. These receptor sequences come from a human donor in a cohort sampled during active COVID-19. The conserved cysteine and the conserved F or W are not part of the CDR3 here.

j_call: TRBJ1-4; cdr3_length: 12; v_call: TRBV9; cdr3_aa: ASSVGVISEKLF
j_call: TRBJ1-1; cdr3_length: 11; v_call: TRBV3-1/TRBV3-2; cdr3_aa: ASAGGKNTEAF
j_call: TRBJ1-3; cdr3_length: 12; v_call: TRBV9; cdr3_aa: ASSVYAGGNTIY
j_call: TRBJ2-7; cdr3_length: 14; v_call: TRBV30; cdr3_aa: AWRHPGTGGKNEQY
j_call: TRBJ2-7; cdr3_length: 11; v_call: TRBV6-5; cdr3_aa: ASSRDIGYEQY
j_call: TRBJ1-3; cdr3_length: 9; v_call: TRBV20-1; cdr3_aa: TAGVGNTIY
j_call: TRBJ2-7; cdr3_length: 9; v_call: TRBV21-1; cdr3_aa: ASNRDYEQY
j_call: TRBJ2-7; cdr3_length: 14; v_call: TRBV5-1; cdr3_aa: ASSWGTGQVRLEQY
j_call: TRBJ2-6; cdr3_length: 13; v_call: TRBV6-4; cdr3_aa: ASSDQGSGANVLT
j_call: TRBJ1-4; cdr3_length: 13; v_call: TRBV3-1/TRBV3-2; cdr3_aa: ASSSTRQSGEKLF
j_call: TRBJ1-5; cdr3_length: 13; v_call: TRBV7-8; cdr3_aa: ASTPRGASNQPQH
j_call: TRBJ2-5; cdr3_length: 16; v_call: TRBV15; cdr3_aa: ATSRVPLLSLGEETQY
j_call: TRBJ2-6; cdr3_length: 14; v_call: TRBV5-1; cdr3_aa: ASSIKSSSGANVLT
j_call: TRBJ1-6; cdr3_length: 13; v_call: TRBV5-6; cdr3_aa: ASSPRDRANSPLH
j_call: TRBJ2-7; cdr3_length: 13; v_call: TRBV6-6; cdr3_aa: ASSYSTGVSLEQY
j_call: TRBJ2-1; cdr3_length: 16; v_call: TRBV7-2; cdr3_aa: ASSFRPSGGSSYNEQF
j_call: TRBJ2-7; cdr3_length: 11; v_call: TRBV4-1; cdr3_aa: ASSPQTHYEQY
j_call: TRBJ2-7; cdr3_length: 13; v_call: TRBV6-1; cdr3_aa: ASSDGTGFVYEQY
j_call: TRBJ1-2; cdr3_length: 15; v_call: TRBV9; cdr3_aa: ASSGVGTFPVNYGYT
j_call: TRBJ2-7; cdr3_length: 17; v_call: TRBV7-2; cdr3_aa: ASSLGRRSGGGRSYEQY
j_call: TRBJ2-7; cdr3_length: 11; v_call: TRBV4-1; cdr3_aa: ASSRQQGSEQY
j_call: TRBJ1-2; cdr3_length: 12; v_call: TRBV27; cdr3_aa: ASSFDRRRTGYT
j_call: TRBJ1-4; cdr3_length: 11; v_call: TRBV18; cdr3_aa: ASSVRENEKLF
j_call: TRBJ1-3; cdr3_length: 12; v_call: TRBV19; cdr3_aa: ASSIDPSGNTIY
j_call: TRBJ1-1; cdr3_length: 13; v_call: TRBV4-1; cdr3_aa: ASSREPTGNTEAF
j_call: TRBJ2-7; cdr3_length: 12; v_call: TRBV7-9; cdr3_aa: ASSLEAGSYEQY
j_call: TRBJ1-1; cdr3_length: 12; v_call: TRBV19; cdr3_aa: ASSIVQGSTEAF
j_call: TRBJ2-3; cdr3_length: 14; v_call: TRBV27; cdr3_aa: ASSFELAGGRGTQY
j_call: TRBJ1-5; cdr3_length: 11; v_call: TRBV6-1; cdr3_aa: ASSDSSNQPQH
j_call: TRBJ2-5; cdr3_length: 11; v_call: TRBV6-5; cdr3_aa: ASSYDPGETQY
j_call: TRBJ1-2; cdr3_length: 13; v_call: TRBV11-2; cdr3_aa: ASSSLRDREYGYT
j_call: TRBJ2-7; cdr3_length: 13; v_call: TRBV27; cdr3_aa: ASSLGGGTGNEQY
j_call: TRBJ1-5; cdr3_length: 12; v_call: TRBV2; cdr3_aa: ASRGTGVNQPQH